This T cell receptor beta chain was recorded in a study of OX40 agonist ivuxolimab in advanced cancers. The CDR3 covers 12 residues. V lost 1 base to trimming and J lost 0 bases, with 1 base between them. Germline CDR1 and CDR2: SGHRS and YFSETQ. Within the sample, this clone is medium-sized. Its cognate antigen is unknown. Libraries were prepared by immunoSEQ multiplex PCR; TCRdb keeps only in-frame clonotypes and omits some of them. The sample contains around 15,000 clones, about 77% of which appear only once. Study-wide results and caveats: Clonal expansion from baseline to week 6 occurred in both CD4+ and CD8+ T cells.

The chain combines TRBV5-1 with TRBJ2-5, with unresolved D. This clonotype was obtained from an adult with an advanced solid tumor such as melanoma, head and neck, liver or kidney cancer. The specimen comprised CD4+ or CD8+ T cells sorted from blood, sampled in a trial of the OX40 agonist ivuxolimab. The DNA for the CDR3 is TGCGCCAGCAGCTTGTACCAAGAGACCCAGTACTTC. Amino acid sequence: CASSLYQETQYF.